Below, 26 T cell receptor beta chains from the same sample are listed, as sequenced in a study of monozygotic twins with cystic fibrosis (dated by TCRdb to the early 2020s). Library preparation employed the immunoSEQ multiplex PCR assay. TCRdb retrieved this table from immuneACCESS and kept in-frame rearrangements only. Not all clones are present; in checked studies, unresolved V genes account for under half, and no reason is known for the remainder. This sample gives under 30,000 clones in total; approximately 96% of them show up just once. Jointly, the top ten make up 2.5% to 3% of the sample. Source material: blood. The receptors originated from a girl aged 2 to 10 with cystic fibrosis.

The CDR3 region is CASTGPWTSGKETQYF. The CDR3 DNA sequence: TGTGCCAGCACGGGCCCTTGGACTAGCGGGAAGGAGACCCAGTACTTC. The V gene is TRBV2, the J gene TRBJ2-5, with 12 bases aligning to TRBD2. V was clipped by 7 bases and J by 5 bases; unmatched bases: 11. The CDR3 extends over 16 amino acids. Germline CDR1 reads SNHLY; CDR2 reads FYNNEI.

The chain couples TRBV6-1 to TRBJ2-7, with D uncertain. The CDR3 has 12 amino acids. Germline V gene data show CDR1 as MNHNS and CDR2 as SASEGT. Trimming cost V 1 base and J 3 bases, with 4 bases left between them. CDR3 sequence: CASSEVGYEQYF. DNA for the CDR3: TGTGCCAGCAGTGAAGTAGGCTACGAGCAGTACTTC.

The chain has TRBV27 and TRBJ2-1, with D perhaps TRBD1 (7 bases). This CDR3 spans 17 amino acids. Trimming took 1 base from V and 1 from J, leaving 14 bases between them. The germline gives CDR1 MNHEY, CDR2 SMNVEV (reference sequence). The CDR3 reads CASSLFPGGLSYNEQFF. CDR3 in DNA: TGTGCCAGCAGTTTATTTCCAGGGGGACTTTCCTACAATGAGCAGTTCTTC.

The rearrangement uses TRBV29-1 and TRBJ1-4, with TRBD1 as a possible D gene (5 bases). CDR3 length equals 14 residues. Germline V gene sequence: CDR1 SQVTM, CDR2 ANQGSEA. V lost 0 bases, J lost 10 bases, and 15 bases lay in between. CDR3 sequence reads: CSVEDSESGIKLFF. The CDR3 nucleotides are TGCAGCGTTGAAGATTCGGAATCAGGGATAAAACTGTTTTTT.

The chain recombines TRBV19 with TRBJ2-7; a possible D gene is TRBD2 (5 bases). The CDR3 has 13 residues. V was shortened by 5 bases and J by 7 bases, with 15 bases between the two germline ends. The germline gives CDR1 LNHDA, CDR2 SQIVND (reference sequence). The CDR3 spells CASSELEGLEQYF. For the CDR3, the DNA is TGTGCCAGTAGTGAGCTCGAGGGATTGGAGCAGTACTTC.

The chain employs TRBV5-1 and TRBJ2-2, with D possibly TRBD1 on 6 matching bases. The CDR3 contains 14 residues. The ends were cut back, 9 bases at V and 1 base at J, with 13 bases in the middle. Germline V gene lookup returns CDR1 SGHRS and CDR2 YFSETQ. CDR3 region: CATTETGNTGELFF. CDR3 nucleotides: TGCGCCACCACTGAGACAGGGAACACCGGGGAGCTGTTTTTT.

This chain joins TRBV7-9 and TRBJ2-7; TRBD2 aligns across 9 bases. The CDR3 totals 13 residues. After removal of 3 bases from V and 7 bases from J, the junction contained 4 bases not matched to a gene. Germline CDR1 is SEHNR and CDR2 is FQNEAQ (reference sequence). DNA for the CDR3: TGTGCCAGCAGCTTGCTAGCGGGATGGGAGCAGTACTTC. It translates to CASSLLAGWEQYF.

The chain recombines TRBV7-8 with TRBJ1-3; unclear D gene. Germline CDR1 is SGHVS and CDR2 is FQNEAQ. V was clipped by 3 bases and J by 2 bases, with 5 bases between them. The CDR3 is 13 residues long. The CDR3: CASSLGTGNTIYF. The CDR3 DNA reads TGTGCCAGCAGCTTGGGTACTGGAAACACCATATATTTT.

The chain joins TRBV14 to TRBJ1-1, with 10 bases matching TRBD1. Germline CDR1 is SGHDN and CDR2 is FVKESK. J lost 4 bases, V lost 4 bases, and 6 bases had no gene match. CDR3 length: 15 amino acids. This CDR3 reads CASSPTGGLGTEAFF. In DNA form, the CDR3 reads TGTGCCAGCAGCCCGACAGGGGGCTTGGGCACTGAAGCTTTCTTT.

The J gene is TRBJ2-7, the V gene TRBV6-5; 7 bases align to TRBD2. This CDR3 is 15 amino acids long. The V gene end was trimmed by 0 bases and the J gene end by 0 bases; junction bases not matched to a gene: 2. Germline V gene sequence: CDR1 MNHEY, CDR2 SVGAGI. Written as DNA, the CDR3 is TGTGCCAGCAGTTACTCGGGAGGGCCCTCCTACGAGCAGTACTTC. Translated: CASSYSGGPSYEQYF.

The chain employs TRBV7-2 and TRBJ1-4; D may be TRBD1 (5 bases). The CDR3 totals 15 residues. Germline CDR1 and CDR2: SGHTA and FQGNSA. Deletions cut 2 bases from V and 7 bases from J, with 14 bases between. The CDR3 coding sequence is TGTGCCAGCAGCTTAAATTGGGGGAGAGGTGAAAAACTGTTTTTT. Encoded protein: CASSLNWGRGEKLFF.

The V call is TRBV9, the J call TRBJ2-3, with 9 bases matching TRBD2. The CDR3 length is 16 residues. Germline V CDR1 and CDR2: SGDLS, YYNGEE. Unmatched junction bases numbered 8, after V lost 4 bases and J lost 2 bases. CDR3 residues: CASSLTSGPYTDTQYF. CDR3 DNA: TGTGCCAGCAGCCTCACTAGCGGGCCGTACACAGATACGCAGTATTTT. Complete variable domain (other parts from reference TRBV9 and TRBJ2-3): DSGVTQTPKHLITATGQRVTLRCSPRSGDLSVYWYQQSLDQGLQFLIQYYNGEERAKGNILERFSAQQFPDLHSELNLSSLELGDSALYFCASSLTSGPYTDTQYFGPGTRLTVL.

The V gene is TRBV2, the J gene TRBJ2-5; D gene unclear. Germline CDR1 is SNHLY and CDR2 is FYNNEI. Trimming took off 2 bases at V and 1 base at J, with 11 bases between the two ends. The CDR3 extends over 15 amino acids. In DNA, the CDR3 is TGTGCCAGCAGTGAAAACGGTAGCCGCCAAGAGACCCAGTACTTC. Its protein product is CASSENGSRQETQYF.

The chain couples TRBV9 to TRBJ1-1, with TRBD1 as a possible D gene (5 bases). The CDR3 runs to 16 residues. Germline lookup yields CDR1 SGDLS and CDR2 YYNGEE. Trimming shortened V by 3 bases and J by 0 bases, and 15 bases separated the two germline ends. The CDR3 region is CASSAGGRMMNTEAFF. In nucleotides, the CDR3 is TGTGCCAGCAGCGCCGGGGGACGGATGATGAACACTGAAGCTTTCTTT.

This chain links TRBV7-6 with TRBJ1-1; D remains unclear. The CDR3 is made up of 13 amino acids. Trimming removed 8 bases from V and 4 bases from J, with 14 bases in between. Germline CDR1 is SGHVS and CDR2 is FNYEAQ. This chain's CDR3 is CASCPGKSTEAFF. CDR3 DNA: TGTGCCAGCTGCCCGGGAAAAAGCACTGAAGCTTTCTTT.

The chain joins TRBV7-9 to TRBJ1-1; D is uncertain. The CDR3 runs 13 residues. Trimming shortened V by 2 bases and J by 1 base, and 5 bases separated the two germline ends. Per the germline V gene, CDR1 is SEHNR and CDR2 is FQNEAQ (reference sequence). The CDR3 here is CASSLLTNTEAFF. The CDR3 bases are TGTGCCAGCAGCTTACTCACGAACACTGAAGCTTTCTTT.

About this clone itself: The identical CDR3 is also encoded by other nucleotide sequences in the sample. The chain uses TRBV6-4 and TRBJ2-3, with D perhaps matching TRBD2 (7 bases). The CDR3 is 15 amino acids. The V gene lost 7 bases and the J gene lost 2 bases, with 16 bases spanning the gap. CDR1 MRHNA and CDR2 SNTAGT come from the germline V gene. The CDR3 loop is CASTLQGLPTDTQYF. As DNA, the CDR3 is TGTGCCAGCACCCTACAGGGACTACCCACAGATACGCAGTATTTT.

J is TRBJ1-2 and V is TRBV25-1; the D is unclear. CDR3 length equals 12 residues. V lost 3 bases to trimming and J lost 4 bases, with 6 bases between them. The germline V gene encodes CDR1 MGHDK and CDR2 SYGVNS. This CDR3 reads CASSDGPYGYTF. The CDR3 DNA reads as TGTGCCAGCAGTGACGGCCCCTATGGCTACACCTTC.

The chain is built from TRBV7-9 and TRBJ1-4; D might be TRBD1 (5 bases). This CDR3 has 17 amino acids. Trimming cost V 5 bases and J 0 bases, with 16 bases left between them. Germline V lookup: CDR1 SEHNR, CDR2 FQNEAQ (reference sequence). The CDR3 here is CASSPPWGNPTNEKLFF. In nucleotides, the CDR3 is TGTGCCAGCAGCCCCCCTTGGGGCAACCCAACTAATGAAAAACTGTTTTTT.

This chain connects TRBV2 to TRBJ2-1, with 10 bases that match TRBD2. The CDR3 loop spans 16 amino acids. V dropped 4 bases and J dropped 1; count of bases not matched to a gene: 4. Germline V gene sequence: CDR1 SNHLY, CDR2 FYNNEI. The chain's CDR3 is CASSAGLARSYNEQFF. CDR3 bases: TGTGCCAGCAGTGCGGGACTAGCGAGATCCTACAATGAGCAGTTCTTC. The complete variable domain, with remaining parts taken from reference TRBV2 and TRBJ2-1, reads EPEVTQTPSHQVTQMGQEVILRCVPISNHLYFYWYRQILGQKVEFLVSFYNNEISEKSEIFDDQFSVERPDGSNFTLKIRSTKLEDSAMYFCASSAGLARSYNEQFFGPGTRLTVL.

The genes are TRBV14 and TRBJ2-1, with TRBD2 matching over 8 bases. There are 18 residues in the CDR3. Germline loops: CDR1 SGHDN, CDR2 FVKESK. V gave up 4 bases and J gave up 3 bases; unmatched junction bases: 14. CDR3 sequence: CASSLVRVREGNYNEQFF. The DNA of the CDR3 is TGTGCCAGCAGCCTGGTAAGAGTCCGGGAGGGGAACTACAATGAGCAGTTCTTC.

The chain links TRBV19 to TRBJ1-5; 7 nucleotides align to TRBD1. Germline CDR1 is LNHDA and CDR2 is SQIVND (reference sequence). The V gene end was trimmed by 5 bases and the J gene end by 7 bases; junction bases not matched to a gene: 8. The CDR3 contains 14 residues. CDR3 protein: CASSPQGGGQPQHF. CDR3 coding DNA: TGTGCCAGTAGTCCCCAGGGGGGCGGCCAGCCCCAGCATTTT.

The chain couples TRBV30 to TRBJ2-7; no firm D call. The CDR3 covers 12 residues. Germline V gene sequence: CDR1 GTSNPN, CDR2 SVGIG (reference sequence). Trimming took off 2 bases at V and 2 bases at J, with 7 bases between the two ends. CDR3 region: CAWSSLTYEQYF. Written as DNA, the CDR3 is TGTGCCTGGAGTAGTCTGACCTACGAGCAGTACTTC.

This clone has only one observation. This chain uses TRBV18 with TRBJ2-7; TRBD1 matches 7 bases. This CDR3 is built from 15 residues. Germline CDR1 reads KGHSH; CDR2 reads LQKENI. With V trimmed by 1 base and J by 5 bases, 8 bases remained unmatched. The CDR3 loop reads CASSPQGQERDEQYF. The CDR3 DNA follows: TGTGCCAGCTCACCACAAGGACAGGAGAGGGACGAGCAGTACTTC.

The rearrangement links TRBV7-9 to TRBJ2-1, with D possibly matching TRBD2 (5 bases). Trimming removed 9 bases at V and 6 bases at J, with 21 bases between. The germline V gene encodes CDR1 SEHNR and CDR2 FQNEAQ (reference sequence). CDR3 length equals 15 residues. The CDR3 bases are TGTGCCAGGTTGGCGCGAAGGAGGATCAGCAATGAGCAGTTCTTC. This gives the protein CARLARRRISNEQFF.

The chain has TRBV9 and TRBJ2-3; 9 nucleotides match TRBD2. CDR3 length equals 17 residues. In germline, CDR1 is SGDLS, CDR2 YYNGEE. V lost 3 bases, J lost 4 bases, and 12 bases stayed unmatched. DNA for the CDR3: TGTGCCAGCAGCGGATTAGCGGGAGTGGGATCGGCAGATACGCAGTATTTT. Translating gives CASSGLAGVGSADTQYF. The variable domain in full, completed from reference TRBV9 and TRBJ2-3, reads DSGVTQTPKHLITATGQRVTLRCSPRSGDLSVYWYQQSLDQGLQFLIQYYNGEERAKGNILERFSAQQFPDLHSELNLSSLELGDSALYFCASSGLAGVGSADTQYFGPGTRLTVL.